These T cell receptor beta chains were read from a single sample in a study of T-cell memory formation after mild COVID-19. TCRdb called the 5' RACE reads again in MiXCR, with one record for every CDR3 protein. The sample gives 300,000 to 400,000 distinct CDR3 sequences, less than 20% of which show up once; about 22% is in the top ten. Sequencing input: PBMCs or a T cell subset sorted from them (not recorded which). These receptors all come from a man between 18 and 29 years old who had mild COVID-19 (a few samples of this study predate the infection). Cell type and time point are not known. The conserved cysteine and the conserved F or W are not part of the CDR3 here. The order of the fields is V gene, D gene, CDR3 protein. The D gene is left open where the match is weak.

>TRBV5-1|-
ASSPKDTYQDTQY
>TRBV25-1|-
ASSDPGTVNEQF
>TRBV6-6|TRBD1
ASRGQGAEKLF
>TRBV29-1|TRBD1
SVELWRQGTNEKLF
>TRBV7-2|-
ASSPTPGREPQH
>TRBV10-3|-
AISERDEQY
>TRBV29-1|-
SVEDGRVQETQY
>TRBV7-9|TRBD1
ASSRLGQGARREKLF
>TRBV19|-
AGSSSGANVLT
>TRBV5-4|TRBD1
ASSLAWDRDYGYT
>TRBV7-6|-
ASSLYGEGGYT
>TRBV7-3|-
ASSPTSSVNSYNEQF
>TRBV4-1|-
ASRRPGAGSGTDTQY
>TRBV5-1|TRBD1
ASSPRQGSYNEQF
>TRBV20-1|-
SARGSVNTEAF
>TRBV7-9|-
ASSLDWQGAKNIQY
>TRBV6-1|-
ASSRETVREQY
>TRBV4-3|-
ASSQDWGGAF
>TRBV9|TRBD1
ASSVGSGGVDGYT
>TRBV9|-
ASSVGRDSGNTIY
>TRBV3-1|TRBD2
ASTLTPGLAYNEQF
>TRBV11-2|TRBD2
ASNAGGINNEQF
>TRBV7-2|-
ASSLAGGPETQY
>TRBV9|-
ASSVDLVRTGELF
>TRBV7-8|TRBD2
ASSRGLAAGDNEQF
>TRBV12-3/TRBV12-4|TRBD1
ASSRRNQGVPLH
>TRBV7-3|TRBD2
ASSFGLAPYNEQF